This T cell receptor (beta chain) was captured by sequencing in a study of blood T cell repertoires in COVID-19 (dated by TCRdb to the early 2020s). Describing the broader study: Samples covering the acute and convalescent phases of COVID-19 were provided by collaborators in the United States, Italy and Spain. The prospective study material was composed of cDNA or gDNA derived from T cells, B-cell-depleted T cells, or PBMCs. The dataset comprised deeply sampled blood TCRbeta repertoires from subjects exposed to, actively infected with, or recovered from COVID-19. The repertoires were made available in a free public database intended to serve as a resource for research on the immune response to SARS-CoV-2. Samples came from the ongoing ImmuneRACE study (first 160 participants) plus 1,254 subjects from 6 global collaborators. Nearly every sample came with metadata listing a de-identified subject ID, COVID-19 status, age in years and sex. Where available, HLA class I and class II types were obtained from metadata supplied by the sample provider rather than from assay-based typing. Results the study describes overall, beyond this receptor: Clinical and demographic metadata were provided uncurated, with the amount varying by source and participant.

Via the germline V gene, CDR1 is SGDLS and CDR2 YYNGEE. V sheds 4 bases and J sheds 0 bases, leaving 11 bases between their ends. From cysteine to phenylalanine, the CDR3 is 15 amino acids long. The read is trimmed to its CDR3 DNA, 45 bases read in frame from base 1. TCRbeta CDR3 regions were amplified from genomic DNA by means of the immunoSEQ Assay, a bias-controlled multiplex PCR. Turning to the authors' computational methods: Nucleated cell counts per sample were estimated from amplification of reference gene primers within the assay. To quantify the absolute abundance of each unique TCRbeta CDR3 rearrangement, sequence reads were collapsed and filtered. For each sample, productive Simpson clonality was calculated as the square root of Simpson's diversity index across productive rearrangements. TCRdb retrieved this table from immuneACCESS and kept in-frame rearrangements only. Not all clones are present; in checked studies, unresolved V genes account for under half, and no reason is known for the remainder. The V and J calls and clone size were taken over from that table, and D and trimming were inferred from the DNA. Here the sample has roughly 330,000 clones; roughly 82% occur a single time. The ten top clones hold 1.6% of the sample.

Each collaborating institution followed its own protocols to collect whole blood in K2EDTA tubes. For TCRbeta analysis, collaborator samples were shipped as frozen whole blood, as isolated PBMCs, or as DNA extracted from either sample type. Comments on this clone: The antigen it recognizes is unknown. The input lacks base qualities; no much larger clone sits a single base away.

Recombination joined TRBV9 with TRBJ2-1; the D segment cannot be called with confidence. Sequencing was done on a sample of peripheral blood. The origin of this receptor is a woman in her fifties or sixties with acute or convalescent COVID-19. The DNA sequence reads TGTGCCAGCAGCCGCACCGTCAGCTCCTACAATGAGCAGTTCTTC. Translated, this is CASSRTVSSYNEQFF. The variable domain in full, with residues beyond the CDR3 obtained from the reference TRBV9 and TRBJ2-1 genes, is DSGVTQTPKHLITATGQRVTLRCSPRSGDLSVYWYQQSLDQGLQFLIQYYNGEERAKGNILERFSAQQFPDLHSELNLSSLELGDSALYFCASSRTVSSYNEQFFGPGTRLTVL.